This T cell receptor beta chain derives from a study of CD8 T cells in Susac syndrome (dated by TCRdb to between 2018 and 2021). Turning to the overall study: Whether CD8+ T cell activation and differentiation in Susac syndrome was antigen driven was tested using repertoire sequencing. The study compared CD8+ T cell repertoire clonality among 12 healthy donors, roughly 14 Susac syndrome patients and some 16 multiple sclerosis patients. Paper-wide results and their limitations: The TCR sequencing and HLA analysis was acknowledged to have included a relatively small number of individuals.

RNA was extracted with the RNeasy kit and about 0.5 to 1 ug was reverse transcribed using random hexamers. The immunoSEQ multiplex PCR assay, which covers 54 Vbeta and 13 Jbeta segments, was used to amplify TCR beta CDR3 regions. PCR amplification bias was corrected using a synthetic template baseline for primer optimization and computational correction. Concerning the study's data processing: Reads were assigned to V, D and J genes according to IMGT and analyzed in immunoSEQ Analyzer, with only productive sequences retained. Clonality was calculated as one minus the Shannon entropy normalized by log2 of the number of productive unique sequences. Public and private clones were assessed among the 100 most prevalent clones of each patient and control. A clone was defined as Susac-specific if it was absent from the healthy and MS cohorts, from roughly 1,000 published viral clones and from other ImmuneACCESS disease sequences. The public reads were run again by TCRdb, first through fastp at Q25 and then through MiXCR, and only productive beta chains were kept. Each entry merges the rows of one CDR3 protein and shows their most common DNA and genes. TCRdb's processing, not the authors', yielded these V and J calls. Recorded for this sample are 85,000 to 90,000 distinct CDR3 sequences; about 93% of them occurred a single time. The ten largest account for around 0.3% of the sample.

Of note for this clonotype: The antigen it recognizes is unknown. Per-nucleotide qualities are absent, and no much larger clonotype sits a single base away.

Peripheral blood CD8+ and CD4+ T cells from healthy donors, Susac syndrome patients and multiple sclerosis patients were profiled by high-throughput TCR beta sequencing. The healthy donors served as controls matched for age and sex. Bulk CD8+ and CD4+ T cells were purified by magnetic negative isolation, whereas CD8+ TEMRA cells were enriched by FACS. Blood was drawn into EDTA tubes, processed within 24 hours, and PBMCs were isolated by density gradient centrifugation. PBMCs intended for TCR sequencing were cryopreserved in liquid nitrogen and were subsequently thawed in a 37 degrees C water bath. The sorted or isolated CD4+, CD8+ and CD8+ TEMRA cells had a purity of 90% or higher. The cysteine opens and the phenylalanine closes a CDR3 of 16 amino acids. Left in the record is the CDR3 DNA by itself, 48 bases read in frame from the first base. CDR1 and CDR2 are read off the germline V gene (reference sequence) as SGHNT and YYREEE. Relative to germline, V is missing 0 bases and J is missing 0 bases, with 6 bases of the junction outside any gene match.

This sequence originates from a human donor in good health. The sequenced sample consisted of CD8+ T cells from PBMCs. The chain is encoded by TRBV5-4 joined to TRBJ2-7, and 7 junction bases match TRBD1. The sequence in DNA is TGTGCCAGCAGCTTGGGAGGGACAGCCCGCTCCTACGAGCAGTACTTC. Its amino acids are CASSLGGTARSYEQYF.